The sample holds one count of the clone carrying this T cell receptor (beta chain). Its specificity is unknown. The protocol was immunoSEQ multiplex PCR, while the TCRdb copy is restricted to in-frame clones and leaves out a portion. The sample has 33,000 or so clones; about 93% are singletons. The CDR3 length is 11 residues. Germline V gene data show CDR1 as SGHRS and CDR2 as YFSETQ. V lost 0 bases and J lost 9, with 7 bases in between. This sample stems from a study of T cells in tuberculosis. Study context: In South Africa, adults with active tuberculosis were compared with IGRA-negative and latently infected IGRA-positive adolescents.

Each clinical donor contributed on average roughly 90,000 T cells from unsorted cryopreserved PBMC. Findings and caveats of the study: Cases with active tuberculosis were adults, while controls were adolescents.

The receptor comes from a donor aged 10-35 years with latent tuberculosis or without tuberculosis infection. This chain connects TRBV5-1 to TRBJ2-7; D possibly corresponds to TRBD2 (5 bases). The sequenced material came from PBMCs. This CDR3 reads CASSLGAGQYF. CDR3 coding DNA: TGCGCCAGCAGCTTGGGCGCGGGGCAGTACTTC.